Presented here are 5 T cell receptor beta chains from one specimen sequenced in a study of blood T cells in healthy people across ages. Next came a second PCR, run for about 7 to 11 cycles, which used a sample-barcoded 5' primer along with a J-beta primer mix. Via MiXCR, TCRdb re-called the 5' RACE reads, giving one row per CDR3 protein. The sample carries about 900,000 distinct CDR3 sequences, about 44% recorded once. The source material was blood. These receptors were collected from a man aged 25-45 years in good health.

There are a few counts of this clonotype. The V and J genes are TRBV5-1 and TRBJ2-3; TRBD1 matches at 10 bases. The germline V gene encodes CDR1 SGHRS and CDR2 YFSETQ. The CDR3 is made up of 17 amino acids. Trimming cost V 0 bases and J 4 bases; bases outside gene matches: 8. The CDR3 nucleotides are TGCGCCAGCAGCTTGGCCGGGACAGGGGAGTCGGCAGATACGCAGTATTTT. Translation gives CASSLAGTGESADTQYF. Based on the CDR3 plus reference TRBV5-1 and TRBJ2-3, the full variable domain is KAGVTQTPRYLIKTRGQQVTLSCSPISGHRSVSWYQQTPGQGLQFLFEYFSETQRNKGNFPGRFSGRQFSNSRSEMNVSTLELGDSALYLCASSLAGTGESADTQYFGPGTRLTVL.

The CDR3 is CASSRTGSTYEQYF. CDR3 sequence (DNA): TGTGCCAGCAGTAGGACAGGGAGCACCTACGAGCAGTACTTC. This chain uses TRBV6-5 with TRBJ2-7, with TRBD1 matching 8 bases. In germline, CDR1 is MNHEY, CDR2 SVGAGI. Trimming at V came to 5 bases and at J to 2 bases, leaving 5 bases not matched to a gene. The CDR3 runs to 14 residues.

The gene calls are TRBV28 and TRBJ2-1, with a weak D call TRBD1 (6 bases). The germline V gene has CDR1 MDHEN and CDR2 SYDVKM. This CDR3 is 17 amino acids long. The V end was cut by 5 bases, the J end by 1 base, with 18 bases between. The CDR3 spells CASSPLGQSRSYNEQFF. DNA for the CDR3: TGTGCCAGCAGTCCCCTAGGACAGAGCAGATCCTACAATGAGCAGTTCTTC.

The CDR3 region has the DNA TGTGCCAGCAGCCGAGGTGGGGCGAATGAGCAGTTCTTC. Its translation is CASSRGGANEQFF. The V and J genes are TRBV4-2 and TRBJ2-1; possibly TRBD1 for D (5 bases). There are 13 residues in the CDR3. V was pared by 4 bases and J by 7 bases, with 11 bases between. Germline assignment: CDR1 LGHNA and CDR2 YNFKEQ.

This chain uses TRBV24-1 with TRBJ2-2, with TRBD2 matching 12 bases. This CDR3 has 19 residues. The germline V gene has CDR1 KGHDR and CDR2 SFDVKD. V was clipped by 5 bases and J by 2 bases; unmatched bases: 11. CDR3 coding DNA: TGTGCCACCAGTGGAACTACTACTAGCGGGGGGTATAACACCGGGGAGCTGTTTTTT. The encoded protein is CATSGTTTSGGYNTGELFF.